This T cell receptor beta chain originates from a study of T cells in Graves' hyperthyroidism and ophthalmopathy. Findings and limits, study-wide: For ophthalmopathy, model prediction preceded onset by a median about 6 months. Researchers found most expanded thyroid clonotypes above 0.001 in blood as well.

This clonotype was recorded many times. Its antigen remains unidentified. From RNA transcripts, TCR beta CDR3 regions were amplified. During a first-round RT-PCR of the TCR CDR3, the HTBI primer set was used. TCRdb called the multiplex PCR reads again in MiXCR, with one record for every CDR3 protein. This table has 750,000 to 950,000 distinct CDR3 sequences, 38% appearing once. The TCR was taken from a man between 18 and 29 years old with Graves' hyperthyroidism. The sequenced material came from blood.

In DNA form, the CDR3 reads TGTGCCAGCAGTTCACAGGGGAGCAATCAGCCCCAGCATTTT. Translated: CASSSQGSNQPQHF. The gene calls are TRBV12-3 or TRBV12-4 and TRBJ1-5; 7 positions agree with TRBD1. The ends lost 4 bases at V and 1 base at J; junction bases unmatched: 1. CDR3 length equals 14 residues.